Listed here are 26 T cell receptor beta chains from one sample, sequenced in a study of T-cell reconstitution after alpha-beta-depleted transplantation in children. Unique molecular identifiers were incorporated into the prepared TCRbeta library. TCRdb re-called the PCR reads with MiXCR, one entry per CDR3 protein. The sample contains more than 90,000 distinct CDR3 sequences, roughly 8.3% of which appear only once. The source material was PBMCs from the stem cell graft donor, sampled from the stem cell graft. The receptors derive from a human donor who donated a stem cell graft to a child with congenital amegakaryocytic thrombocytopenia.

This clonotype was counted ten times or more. CDR3 sequence (DNA): TGCGCCAGCAGCCAACAGGCTAACACTGAAGCTTTCTTT. It translates to CASSQQANTEAFF. The chain recombines TRBV5-1 with TRBJ1-1, with a tentative D call TRBD1 (5 bases). Trimming took off 4 bases at V and 2 bases at J, with 9 bases between the two ends. CDR3 size: 13 residues. The germline V gene has CDR1 SGHRS and CDR2 YFSETQ.

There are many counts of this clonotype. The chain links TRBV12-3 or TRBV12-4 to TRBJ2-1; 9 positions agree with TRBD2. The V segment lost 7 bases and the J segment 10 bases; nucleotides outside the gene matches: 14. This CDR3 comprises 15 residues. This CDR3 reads CASTQQRGREGEQFF. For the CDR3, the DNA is TGTGCCAGCACCCAACAGCGGGGGCGGGAGGGCGAGCAGTTCTTC.

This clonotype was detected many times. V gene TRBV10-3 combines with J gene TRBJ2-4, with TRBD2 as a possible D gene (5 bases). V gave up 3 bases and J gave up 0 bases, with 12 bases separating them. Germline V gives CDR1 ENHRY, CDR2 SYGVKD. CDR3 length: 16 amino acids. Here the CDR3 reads CAISERGSLAKNIQYF. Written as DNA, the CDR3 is TGTGCCATCAGTGAACGCGGGTCTCTAGCCAAAAACATTCAGTACTTC.

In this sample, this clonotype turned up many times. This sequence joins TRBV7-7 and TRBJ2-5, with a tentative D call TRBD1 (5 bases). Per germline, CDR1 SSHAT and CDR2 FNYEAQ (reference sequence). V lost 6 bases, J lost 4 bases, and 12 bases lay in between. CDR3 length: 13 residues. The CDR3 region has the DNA TGTGCCAGCAGTCGACAGCGAGGAGAGACCCAGTACTTC. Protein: CASSRQRGETQYF.

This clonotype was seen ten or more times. Here the CDR3 DNA reads TGTGCCTGGAGTGTTGTAGACAGAGCTAACTATGGCTACACCTTC. Translated: CAWSVVDRANYGYTF. The J gene is TRBJ1-2, the V gene TRBV30; possibly TRBD1 for D (5 bases). Looked up from germline, CDR1 is GTSNPN and CDR2 is SVGIG (reference sequence). Trimming took off 0 bases at V and 0 bases at J, with 11 bases between the two ends. The CDR3 has 15 residues.

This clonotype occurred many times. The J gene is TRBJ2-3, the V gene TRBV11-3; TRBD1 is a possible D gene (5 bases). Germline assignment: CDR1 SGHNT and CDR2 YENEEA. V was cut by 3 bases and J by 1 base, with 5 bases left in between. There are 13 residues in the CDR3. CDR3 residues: CASSFRGTDTQYF. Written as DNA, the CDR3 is TGTGCCAGCAGCTTCAGGGGCACAGATACGCAGTATTTT.

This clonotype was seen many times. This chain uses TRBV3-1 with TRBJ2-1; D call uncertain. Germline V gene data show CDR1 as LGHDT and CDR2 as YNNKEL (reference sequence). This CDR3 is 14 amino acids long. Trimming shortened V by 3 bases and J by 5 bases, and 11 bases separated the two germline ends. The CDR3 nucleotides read TGTGCCAGCAGCCACCAAGGCTACCACAATGAGCAGTTCTTC. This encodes CASSHQGYHNEQFF.

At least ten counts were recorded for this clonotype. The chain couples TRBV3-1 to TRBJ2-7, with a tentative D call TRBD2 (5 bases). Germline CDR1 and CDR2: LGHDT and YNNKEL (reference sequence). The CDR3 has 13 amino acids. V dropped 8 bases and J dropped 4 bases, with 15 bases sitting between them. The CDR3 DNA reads TGTGCCAGCTCTAGAGGGAAGGGATACGAGCAGTACTTC. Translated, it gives CASSRGKGYEQYF.

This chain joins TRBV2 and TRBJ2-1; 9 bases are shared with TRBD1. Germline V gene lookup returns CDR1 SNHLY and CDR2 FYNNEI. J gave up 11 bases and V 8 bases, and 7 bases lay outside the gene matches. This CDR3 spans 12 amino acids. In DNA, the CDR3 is TGTGCCAGCGGGACAGGGAATCTGAAGCAGTTCTTC. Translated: CASGTGNLKQFF.

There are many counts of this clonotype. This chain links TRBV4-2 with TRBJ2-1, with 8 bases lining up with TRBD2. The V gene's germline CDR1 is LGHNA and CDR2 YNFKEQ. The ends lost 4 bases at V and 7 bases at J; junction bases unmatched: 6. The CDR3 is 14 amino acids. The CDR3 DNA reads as TGTGCCAGCAGCCCCCTCTTAGCGGGAAATGAGCAGTTCTTC. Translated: CASSPLLAGNEQFF.

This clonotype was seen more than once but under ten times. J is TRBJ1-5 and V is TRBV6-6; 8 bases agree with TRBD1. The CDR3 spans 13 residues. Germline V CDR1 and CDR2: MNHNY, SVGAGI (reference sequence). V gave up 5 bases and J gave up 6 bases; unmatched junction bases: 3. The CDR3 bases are TGTGCCAGCAGTGAGGGACAGGTTCAGCCCCAGCATTTT. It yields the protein CASSEGQVQPQHF.

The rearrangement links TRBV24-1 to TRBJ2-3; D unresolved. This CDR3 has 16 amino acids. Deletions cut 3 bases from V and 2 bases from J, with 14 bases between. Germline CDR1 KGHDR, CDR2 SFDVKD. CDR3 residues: CATSDPQAVNTDTQYF. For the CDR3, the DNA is TGTGCCACCAGTGATCCCCAGGCCGTGAACACAGATACGCAGTATTTT.

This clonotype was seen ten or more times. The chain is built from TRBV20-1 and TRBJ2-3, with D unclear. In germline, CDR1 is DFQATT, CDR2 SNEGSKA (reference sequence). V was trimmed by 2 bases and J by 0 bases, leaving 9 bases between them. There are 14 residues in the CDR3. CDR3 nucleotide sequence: TGCAGTGCTAGATGGGGAATCAGCACAGATACGCAGTATTTT. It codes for CSARWGISTDTQYF.

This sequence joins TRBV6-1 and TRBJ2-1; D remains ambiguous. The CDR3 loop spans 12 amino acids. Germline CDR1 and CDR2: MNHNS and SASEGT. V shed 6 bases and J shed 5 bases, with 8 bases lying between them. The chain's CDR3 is CASRDRHNEQFF. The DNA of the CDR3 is TGTGCCAGCAGGGACCGACACAATGAGCAGTTCTTC.

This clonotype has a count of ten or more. CDR3: CASSLYRAGANVLTF. CDR3 nucleotides: TGTGCCAGCAGCCTTTACAGGGCTGGGGCCAACGTCCTGACTTTC. The rearrangement links TRBV7-2 to TRBJ2-6; D might be TRBD1 (6 bases). V lost 5 bases and J lost 2, with 10 bases in between. CDR1 is SGHTA, CDR2 FQGNSA, per germline. CDR3 length: 15 residues.

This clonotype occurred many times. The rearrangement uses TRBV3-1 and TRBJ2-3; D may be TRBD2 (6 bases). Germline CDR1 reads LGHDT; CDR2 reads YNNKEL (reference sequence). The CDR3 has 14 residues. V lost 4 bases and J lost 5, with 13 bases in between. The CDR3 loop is CASSLSGSGDTQYF. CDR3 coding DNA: TGTGCCAGCAGCCTTAGCGGTTCTGGAGATACGCAGTATTTT.

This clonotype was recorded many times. CDR3: CSVPQRGHQETQYF. The CDR3 coding sequence is TGCAGTGTCCCCCAGCGGGGGCACCAAGAGACCCAGTACTTC. This sequence joins TRBV20-1 and TRBJ2-5, with 8 bases fitting TRBD2. Trimming removed 7 bases from V and 0 bases from J; junction bases left unmatched: 7. In germline, CDR1 is DFQATT, CDR2 SNEGSKA (reference sequence). This CDR3 has 14 amino acids.

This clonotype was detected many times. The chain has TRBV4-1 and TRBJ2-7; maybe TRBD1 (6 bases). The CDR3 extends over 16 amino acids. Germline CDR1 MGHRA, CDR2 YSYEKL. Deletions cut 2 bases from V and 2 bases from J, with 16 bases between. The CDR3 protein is CASSQPVRGKPYEQYF. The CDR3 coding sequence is TGCGCCAGCAGCCAACCGGTGAGGGGGAAGCCCTACGAGCAGTACTTC.

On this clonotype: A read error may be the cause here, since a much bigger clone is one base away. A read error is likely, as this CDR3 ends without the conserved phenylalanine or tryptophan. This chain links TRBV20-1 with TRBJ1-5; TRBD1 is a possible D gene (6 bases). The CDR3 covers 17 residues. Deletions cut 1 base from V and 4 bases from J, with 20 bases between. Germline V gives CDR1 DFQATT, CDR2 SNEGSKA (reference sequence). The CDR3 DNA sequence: TGCAGTGCTAGAGCGGGTTTAGGGGGGGTAAGGAATCAGCCCCAGCATTTG. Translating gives CSARAGLGGVRNQPQHL.

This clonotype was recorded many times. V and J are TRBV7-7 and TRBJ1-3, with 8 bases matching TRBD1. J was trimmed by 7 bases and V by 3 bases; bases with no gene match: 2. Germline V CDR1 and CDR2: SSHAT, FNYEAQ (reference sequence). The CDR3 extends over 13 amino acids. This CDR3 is CASSLDRENTIYF. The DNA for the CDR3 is TGTGCCAGCAGCTTGGACAGGGAGAACACCATATATTTT.

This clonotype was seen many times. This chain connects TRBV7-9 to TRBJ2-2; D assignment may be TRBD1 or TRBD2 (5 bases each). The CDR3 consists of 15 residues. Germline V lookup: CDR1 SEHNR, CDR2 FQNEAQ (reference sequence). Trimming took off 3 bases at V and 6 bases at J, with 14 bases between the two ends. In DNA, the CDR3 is TGTGCCAGCAGCTTGACTGAGGGGCGGCCCGGGGAGCTGTTTTTT. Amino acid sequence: CASSLTEGRPGELFF.

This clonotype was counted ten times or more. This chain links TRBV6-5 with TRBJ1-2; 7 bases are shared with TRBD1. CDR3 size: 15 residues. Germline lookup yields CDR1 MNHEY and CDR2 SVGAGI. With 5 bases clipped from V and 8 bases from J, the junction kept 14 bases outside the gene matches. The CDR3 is CASSPSVDRVEGYTF. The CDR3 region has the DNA TGTGCCAGCAGTCCTTCAGTCGACAGGGTGGAAGGCTACACCTTC.

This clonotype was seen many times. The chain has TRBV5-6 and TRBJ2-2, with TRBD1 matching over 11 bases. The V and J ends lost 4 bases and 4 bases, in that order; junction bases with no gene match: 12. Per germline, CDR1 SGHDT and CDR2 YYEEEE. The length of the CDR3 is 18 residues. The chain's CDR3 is CASSPLPGQGVGTGELFF. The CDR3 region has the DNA TGTGCCAGCAGCCCTCTCCCGGGACAGGGGGTGGGCACCGGGGAGCTGTTTTTT.

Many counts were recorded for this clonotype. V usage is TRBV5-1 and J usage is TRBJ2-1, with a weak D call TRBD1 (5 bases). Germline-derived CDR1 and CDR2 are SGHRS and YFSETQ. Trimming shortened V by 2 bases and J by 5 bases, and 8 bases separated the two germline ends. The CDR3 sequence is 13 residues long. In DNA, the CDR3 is TGCGCCAGCAGCTTACAGGAACACAATGAGCAGTTCTTC. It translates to CASSLQEHNEQFF.

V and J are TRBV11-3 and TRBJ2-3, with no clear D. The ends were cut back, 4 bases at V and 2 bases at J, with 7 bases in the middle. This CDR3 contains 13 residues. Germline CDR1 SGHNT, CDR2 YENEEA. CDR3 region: CASSYLTTDTQYF. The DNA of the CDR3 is TGTGCCAGCAGCTACCTAACCACAGATACGCAGTATTTT.

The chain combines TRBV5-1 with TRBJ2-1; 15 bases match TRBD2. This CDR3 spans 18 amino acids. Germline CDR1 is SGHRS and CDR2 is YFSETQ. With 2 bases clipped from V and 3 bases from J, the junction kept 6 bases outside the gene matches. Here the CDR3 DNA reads TGCGCCAGCAGCTTTGGACTAGCGGGAGGGCCTCTCTACAATGAGCAGTTCTTC. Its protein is CASSFGLAGGPLYNEQFF.